This T cell receptor (beta chain) was documented in a study of cytomegalovirus exposure and HLA in healthy donors (dated 2017 in TCRdb). At the level of the whole study: An earlier analysis of about 560 of the donors reported around 280 Gb of sequence data and about 120 million unique TCR beta sequences obtained from roughly 170 million T cells. About 280 gigabases of sequencing data and around 80 million unique TCR sequences made up an early release that covered roughly 670 HLA-typed donors. Among the 398 genotyped donors, approximately 82% belonged to the genetic ancestry cluster associated with self-reported Caucasian donors. The study was designed to test whether signatures of past pathogen exposure could be identified by cataloging public T cell receptors. The study used immunosequencing to profile the T cell repertoires of under 700 subjects and linked those repertoires to cytomegalovirus serostatus. A separate validation cohort of 100 to 150 different subjects was used in addition to the 666-subject first cohort. To predict cytomegalovirus infection status, the study combined high-throughput TCR immunosequencing, statistical association of individual TCRs with disease status, and machine learning. To study patterns of TCR occurrence, a later analysis re-analyzed previously published TCR beta repertoires from 650 to 750 donors and added high-resolution HLA genotyping. The later analysis used no new phenotypic data to find candidate immune exposures, relying instead on TCR beta sequences and their occurrence across donors. An earlier analysis of fewer than 700 of the donors applied high-throughput TCR beta sequencing to assess whether each TCR beta V gene segment acted as functional or pseudogenic. Donor age, sex, ethnicity and CMV serostatus were compiled together with the repertoire data. Genome-wide SNP genotypes for about 60% of the roughly 700 donors were used in a later genetic analysis, which treated that subset as a discovery cohort. Every repertoire in the discovery cohort had been generated on one and the same sequencing platform. Both class I and class II loci were covered by HLA typing, at four-digit resolution. The number of donors typed differed by locus, with about 620-630 for A, B, C, DRB1 and DQB1, more than 500 for DQA1, some 570 for DPA1, and over 400 for DPB1. Five DR-DQ haplotypes were handled as single units for association and clustering because linkage in the cohort was strong. Among 350 to 400 genotyped donors of the cohort, an average of approximately 230,000 unique TCR beta nucleotide sequences were sequenced per donor, roughly 20% of them non-productive.

Broad study findings and their caveats: According to a later genetic analysis, donors in an Asian-associated ancestry cluster had fewer N-insertions in productive TCRs than the roughly 700-donor mean. According to a later analysis, most CMV-associated TCR beta chains appeared to be HLA-restricted, and the HLA associations seemed to be driven largely by CMV exposure. In both the original and validation cohorts, the classifier was reported to diagnose cytomegalovirus status with high specificity and sensitivity. Some IMGT-functional V segments, including TRBV6-2 and TRBV6-3, could not be distinguished by the 87-base-pair reads and were therefore excluded. An association between a missense DCLRE1C variant and V-gene and J-gene trimming of TCR beta chains was found in a later genetic analysis and replicated in an independent cohort. Presence/absence analyses assumed roughly uniform sequencing depth across donors, an assumption that may not hold. In a later analysis, HLA-associated TCR beta chains showed more clonal expansion and lower generation probabilities than non-associated chains that were equally common. The authors suggested that the approach could potentially be generalized to other disease states and immunological phenotypes. Because counts were too low, about 18 rarely observed V segments, including chromosome 9 orphons, were excluded from the earlier analysis of under 650 of the donors. In this cohort, only TCR beta chains were sequenced, and detectable features were limited by the absence of alpha or paired-chain data. A total of 150 to 200 TCR beta chains were listed by the study as associated with cytomegalovirus. A further reported finding was that TCR beta sequences accurately predicted the HLA-A and HLA-B alleles for most subjects in the first cohort. At a false discovery rate of 0.05, a later analysis linked 15,000 to 20,000 TCR beta sequences to specific HLA alleles. In a later analysis, TCR association rates were found to vary across HLA loci, with the most associated TCRs seen for DRB1 alleles and the fewest for HLA-C alleles. Linkage disequilibrium might explain the correlated functional status among segregating V segments, but an unknown experimental factor could not be excluded. A group of highly shared sequence variants was considered likely to be a technical artifact of the sequencing pipeline. Because HLA typing was unavailable for some donors at each locus, only the typed subset was used in association tests. When HLA alleles, especially DR and DQ, strongly co-occurred, TCR associations were difficult to assign to individual alleles. CMV serostatus was the only immune exposure information available for the cohort. In a later analysis, several top co-occurrence clusters were reported to appear linked to parvovirus B19, influenza, CMV and Epstein-Barr virus. Most TCR sequences were observed very rarely across donors, whereas some public TCRs were present in many individuals. In an earlier analysis of some 550 of the donors, most TCR beta V segments were observed in productive rearrangements about 90% or about 30% of the time, broadly matching IMGT annotations. In vitro tests confirmed that a few of the cytomegalovirus-associated TCR beta chains recognize cytomegalovirus antigens.

V is pared back by 5 bases and J by 7 bases, with 8 bases lying between the germline termini. Taken from cysteine to phenylalanine, the CDR3 has 11 residues. Only the CDR3 portion is preserved as DNA: 33 bases, with reading frame beginning at the first base. The germline V gene gives CDR1 as SGHTA and CDR2 as FQGNSA. A word on this clone: Its antigen target is currently unknown. No much larger clone is present one base from it, and per-base qualities are unavailable.

The method was the immunoSEQ multiplex PCR assay. A mixture of 60 forward primers for TCR Vbeta segments and 13 reverse primers for TCR Jbeta segments was used in the multiplex PCR. Amplification of the CDR3 region of rearranged TCR beta genes was performed with a multiplex PCR assay on genomic DNA. The Illumina HiSeq System was used to sequence the amplified TCR beta libraries as 87-base-pair reads. As for how the authors treated the data: Across the 500 to 850 repertoires, a later analysis counted around 80 million unique TCR beta chains, approximately 10 million of which were shared by at least two donors. Raw reads were error-corrected and collapsed into unique sequences by a nearest-neighbor algorithm in which closely related sequences were merged to remove PCR and sequencing errors. To assign V, D and J gene segments, CDR3 sequences were aligned to IMGT reference sequences. For a sequence to be retained, a match of at least six nucleotides to both a V gene segment and a J gene segment was required. Rearrangements were called productive when the CDR3 lacked stop codons and stayed in frame with V and J; all others were non-productive. CDR3 was defined by IMGT convention, running from the second conserved V-encoded cysteine to the conserved J-encoded phenylalanine. The earlier analysis of some 540 of the donors excluded any sequence lacking an unambiguous match to a single V gene segment. An earlier analysis of several hundred of the donors called V segments functional above 56.7% productive rearrangements and segregating when the between-donor standard deviation exceeded 5%. To diagnose cytomegalovirus status from the catalog of TCR beta chain sequences, a statistical classification framework was built. In a later analysis, TCR nucleotide sequences were compared against IMGT/GENE-DB human TR gene sequences so that V and J genes could be assigned. Using the TCRdist pipeline, a later analysis assigned CDR3 sequences along with most-parsimonious VDJ recombination scenarios. A later analysis defined each TCR beta chain by its CDR3 amino acid sequence plus V-gene family, and excluded reads lacking a unique V-gene family. As a way to deal with suspected cross-contamination and a sequencing artifact, a later analysis dropped 500 to 700 nucleotide sequences that were highly shared and had low generation probability. In a later analysis, a clonal expansion index for each public chain was calculated from normalized within-repertoire ranks of inferred template counts. In a later analysis, generation probabilities were computed with a VDJ recombination model fitted to out-of-frame rearrangements, and the resulting probabilities were checked against IGoR. In a later analysis, TCR-TCR, TCR-HLA and TCR-CMV co-occurrence was scored with hypergeometric tests, and a repertoire-size bias correction was applied to TCR pairs. A later analysis estimated false discovery rates by permuting HLA or CMV assignments 20 times. In a later analysis, co-occurring TCRs were grouped using DBSCAN, with TCRdist sequence similarity added in when clustering inside HLA-allele-positive subsets. Repertoires with fewer than 30,000 or more than 120,000 public chains, plus five repertoires with anomalous nucleotide sharing, were excluded from co-occurrence clustering. TCRdb took over this immuneACCESS table, retaining in-frame rearrangements with V and J assigned. Such tables are incomplete; in checked studies, under half of the missing clones stem from an unresolved V gene, and the remainder is unexplained. D and trimming come from the DNA, and the V and J calls and clone size come from that table. In this sample the table shows around 150,000 clones, 88% of which occur a single time. Of the sample, 0.5% to 0.65% is held by the ten largest clones.

The cohort was made up of roughly 670 healthy bone marrow donors. At the time of sampling, every cohort member was nominally healthy, though immune exposures that went unrecorded were likely present. The donor was CMV seronegative and was included in the group of about 400 seronegative cohort members. Every donor gave a peripheral blood sample, and the peripheral blood mononuclear cells from that sample were used for TCR beta sequencing. Genomic DNA extraction from the blood cell samples was performed with the Qiagen DNeasy Blood Extraction Kit. The sample taken for sequencing was PBMCs. The rearranged segments are TRBV7-2 and TRBJ1-1; the D gene is not confidently resolved. This sequence originates from a middle-aged woman in good health and CMV-seronegative. CDR3 region: CASSPVNEAFF. DNA sequence: TGTGCCAGCAGCCCAGTCAATGAAGCTTTCTTT.